This T cell receptor (beta chain) was retrieved from a study of CD8 T cells in ankylosing spondylitis. A note on this clonotype: As yet, its antigen is unknown.

The CDR3 has 14 amino acids. With molecular barcodes, quantitative 5'-RACE was used to make the TCR beta libraries. From the 5' RACE reads, TCRdb called clonotypes with MiXCR, one entry per CDR3 protein. Here the sample spans fewer than 250,000 distinct CDR3 sequences, more than 9% being singletons. Findings and limits, study-wide: A motif of fewer than ten highly homologous TCR beta variants was seen as apparently characteristic of ankylosing spondylitis blood. The study looked at matched synovial fluid samples from ankylosing spondylitis patients. Disease-linked clones were reported to be significantly enriched there.

Sequencing was carried out using blood, either unsorted or a sorted T cell fraction (not recorded which). This chain uses TRBV21-1 with TRBJ2-7; the table names TRBD1, a call not compared with the DNA. TRBV21-1 is given as a pseudogene. The sequence came from a male donor with ankylosing spondylitis or in good health (not recorded which). CDR3 amino acids: CASSRDRRRDELYF. The CDR3 region has the DNA TGTGCCAGCAGCAGGGACAGACGACGGGACGAGCTGTACTTC.